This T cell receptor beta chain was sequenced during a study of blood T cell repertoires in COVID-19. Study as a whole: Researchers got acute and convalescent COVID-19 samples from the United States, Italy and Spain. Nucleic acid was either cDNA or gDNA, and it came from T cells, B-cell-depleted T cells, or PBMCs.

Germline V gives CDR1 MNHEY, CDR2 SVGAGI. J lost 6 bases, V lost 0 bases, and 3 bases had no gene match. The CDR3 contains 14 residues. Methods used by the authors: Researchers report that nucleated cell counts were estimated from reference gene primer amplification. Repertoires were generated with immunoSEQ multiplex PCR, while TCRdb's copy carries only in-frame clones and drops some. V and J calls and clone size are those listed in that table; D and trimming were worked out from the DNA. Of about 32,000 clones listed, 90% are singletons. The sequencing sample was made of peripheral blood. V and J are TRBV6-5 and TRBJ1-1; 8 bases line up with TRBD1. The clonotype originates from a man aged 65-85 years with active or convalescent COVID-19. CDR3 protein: CASSYSHRGAEAFF. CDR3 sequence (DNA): TGTGCCAGCAGTTACTCACACAGGGGGGCTGAAGCTTTCTTT.